This entry is about one T cell receptor beta chain. Antigen unknown. V was shortened by 6 bases and J by 3 bases, with 22 bases between the two germline ends. The length of the CDR3 is 17 residues. Germline-derived CDR1 and CDR2 are MNHEY and SMNVEV (reference sequence). This sample is drawn from a study of T cell responses to AZD1222 COVID-19 vaccine. About the research overall: Second-dose groups at about 4 or about 12 weeks were pooled. Study-level points and caveats: Donor demographics were predominantly white British with a female majority; clonal diversity may be underestimated. Spike-specific TCR depth and breadth grew after two AZD1222 doses. CD4 TCRs linked to vaccination spanned spike, dominating at 160-218 and 743-854.

Here immunoSEQ multiplex PCR was the method, and the copy in TCRdb shows in-frame clones only, minus some. The sample comprises 100,000 to 150,000 clones, about 92% of which are singletons, and approximately 1% rests with the top ten. This material consisted of peripheral blood, taken on day 0 of AZD1222 vaccination. This chain joins TRBV27 and TRBJ2-3; possibly TRBD1 for D (6 bases). This TCR came from an adult in good health. The DNA of the CDR3 is TGTGCCAGCAGCTTTCAATTGGGGGCTATGGTGACAGATACGCAGTATTTT. It encodes CASSFQLGAMVTDTQYF.